This paragraph reports one T cell receptor beta chain. The junction differs from germline at one of its ends, possibly a read error. In the source study's methods: Estimated nucleated cell counts came from reference gene primer amplification. Profiling relied on immunoSEQ multiplex PCR, and the TCRdb table lists in-frame clones only, not all of them. The D gene and trimming were derived from the DNA, and the V and J assignments and clone size from that table. The sample holds approximately 300,000 clones, about nine tenths seen once. This sample is drawn from a study of blood T cell repertoires in COVID-19. Germline CDR1 is MNHEY and CDR2 is SMNVEV (reference sequence). The length of the CDR3 is 14 residues.

Sequencing was done on a sample of peripheral blood. The chain has TRBV27 and TRBJ2-5; possible D gene TRBD1, 5 bases. This clonotype was obtained from a young woman with COVID-19, enrolled during active disease. CDR3 sequence reads: CASSLSKGQATQYF. The CDR3 DNA reads as TGTGCCAGCAGTTTATCAAAGGGGCAAGCGACCCAGTACTTC.